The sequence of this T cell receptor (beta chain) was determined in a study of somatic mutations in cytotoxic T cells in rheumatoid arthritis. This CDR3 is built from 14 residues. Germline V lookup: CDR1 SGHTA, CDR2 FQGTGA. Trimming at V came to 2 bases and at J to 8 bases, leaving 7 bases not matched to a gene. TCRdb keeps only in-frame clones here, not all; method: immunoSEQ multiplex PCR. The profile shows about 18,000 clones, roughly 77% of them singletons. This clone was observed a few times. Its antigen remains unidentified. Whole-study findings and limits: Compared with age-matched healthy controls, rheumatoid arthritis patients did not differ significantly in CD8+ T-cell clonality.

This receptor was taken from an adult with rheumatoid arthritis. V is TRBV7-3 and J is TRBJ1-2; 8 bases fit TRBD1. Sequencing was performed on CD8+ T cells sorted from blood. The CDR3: CASSLGQGAGGYTF. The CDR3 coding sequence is TGTGCCAGCAGCTTAGGGCAGGGGGCGGGAGGCTACACCTTC.